A selection of T cell receptor beta chains follows, all from one sample in a study of blood T cell repertoires in COVID-19. The repertoire was sequenced with immunoSEQ multiplex PCR; TCRdb's copy has only in-frame clones and lacks some. The data contain over 300,000 clones, more than 75% of them seen just once; the ten biggest clones take up over 0.9%. The sequencing sample was made of PBMCs or T cells enriched from blood (not recorded which). The receptor source for this set is a woman in her twenties or thirties with acute COVID-19. Both conserved end residues are part of each CDR3. The D gene is left open where the match is weak. Not every row has a clone size; where given, it reads once, few, many or a size class.

CDR3,DNA,J,D,V,size
CASSSTGQGTQYTF,TGCGCCAGCAGCTCGACGGGACAGGGGACCCAGTACACCTTC,TRBJ1-2,TRBD1,TRBV5-1,once
CASSANRENTEAFF,TGTGCCAGCAGCGCAAACAGGGAGAACACTGAAGCTTTCTTT,TRBJ1-1,-,TRBV4-2,-
CASSASGVHEQYF,TGTGCCAGCAGTGCCAGCGGGGTTCACGAGCAGTACTTC,TRBJ2-7,TRBD2,TRBV2,-
CATSEHGTDSRETQYF,TGTGCCACCAGTGAACACGGGACAGACTCCCGGGAGACCCAGTACTTC,TRBJ2-5,TRBD1,TRBV24-1,-
CASSPGQGRNQPQHF,TGTGCCAGCAGCCCAGGACAGGGACGCAATCAGCCCCAGCATTTT,TRBJ1-5,TRBD1,TRBV3-1/TRBV3-2,-
CATGERGAVNTQYF,TGTGCCACCGGGGAGCGGGGGGCCGTAAATACGCAGTATTTT,TRBJ2-3,TRBD2,TRBV24-1,-
CASSPSGGVDYEQYF,TGTGCCAGCAGCCCAAGCGGGGGGGTTGACTACGAGCAGTACTTC,TRBJ2-7,TRBD2,TRBV9,-
CASSADRATEAFF,TGTGCCAGCAGCGCGGACAGGGCCACTGAAGCTTTCTTT,TRBJ1-1,TRBD1,TRBV7-3,-
CASSTGGDRVFQETQYF,TGTGCCAGTAGCACGGGGGGGGACAGGGTCTTTCAAGAGACCCAGTACTTC,TRBJ2-5,-,TRBV19,-
CASSYGPAGGYTF,TGTGCCAGCAGTTACGGGCCGGCGGGGGGCTACACCTTC,TRBJ1-2,-,TRBV6-5,few
CASSLTGGSSGNTIYF,TGCGCCAGCAGCTTGACCGGGGGGAGCTCTGGAAACACCATATATTTT,TRBJ1-3,-,TRBV5-1,-
CASQDAAGSGRTGSNTGELFF,TGTGCCAGCCAAGACGCGGCCGGTTCCGGGAGGACAGGGTCGAACACCGGGGAGCTGTTTTTT,TRBJ2-2,-,TRBV2,once
CATSDPAGAGELFF,TGTGCCACCAGTGACCCCGCAGGGGCCGGGGAGCTGTTTTTT,TRBJ2-2,-,TRBV24-1,-
CASRPDRTTYNEQFF,TGTGCCAGCAGACCCGACAGGACAACCTACAATGAGCAGTTCTTC,TRBJ2-1,-,TRBV27,-
CASSLAAGGPNEQFF,TGCGCCAGCAGCTTGGCTGCGGGGGGCCCCAATGAGCAGTTCTTC,TRBJ2-1,TRBD2,TRBV5-1,once
CASSISGLGDYGYTF,TGTGCCAGTAGTATTTCTGGCCTAGGGGACTATGGCTACACCTTC,TRBJ1-2,-,TRBV19,-
CASSSGQGYGYTF,TGTGCCAGCAGCTCTGGACAGGGCTACGGCTACACCTTC,TRBJ1-2,TRBD1,TRBV7-2,-
CASSATGNEQYF,TGTGCCAGTAGTGCCACAGGGAACGAGCAGTACTTC,TRBJ2-7,-,TRBV19,-
CASSGQRGLGELFF,TGTGCCAGCAGTGGGCAAAGGGGGCTCGGGGAGCTGTTTTTT,TRBJ2-2,TRBD1,TRBV25-1,-
CASSRVQGFSEAFF,TGTGCCAGCTCACGCGTACAGGGCTTTAGTGAAGCTTTCTTT,TRBJ1-1,-,TRBV18,-
CASSLDRDKGYTF,TGTGCCAGCAGCTTGGACCGGGACAAAGGCTACACCTTC,TRBJ1-2,-,TRBV5-4,few
CASSSNRDRADGELFF,TGTGCCAGCAGCTCAAACCGGGACAGGGCCGACGGGGAGCTGTTTTTT,TRBJ2-2,TRBD1,TRBV9,-
CASSPQGTAYNSPLHF,TGTGCCAGCAGCCCCCAAGGGACAGCCTATAATTCACCCCTCCACTTT,TRBJ1-6,TRBD1,TRBV7-9,-
CASRSPTGGSGYTF,TGTGCCAGCAGAAGTCCCACAGGGGGCAGCGGCTACACCTTC,TRBJ1-2,TRBD1,TRBV2,-
CASSNSGSSTDTQYF,TGTGCCAGCAGCAATAGCGGGAGTAGCACAGATACGCAGTATTTT,TRBJ2-3,TRBD2,TRBV2,-
CASSTGFPNEKLFF,TGTGCCAGCAGTACCGGGTTCCCTAATGAAAAACTGTTTTTT,TRBJ1-4,-,TRBV6-4,-
CASSVGTGLSSYNSPLHF,TGTGCCAGCAGCGTCGGGACAGGGCTAAGCTCCTATAATTCACCCCTCCACTTT,TRBJ1-6,TRBD1,TRBV6-2/TRBV6-3,few
CASSVGRGTEAFF,TGTGCCAGCAGCGTAGGTAGGGGGACTGAAGCTTTCTTT,TRBJ1-1,-,TRBV9,-
CASSALGTATNQPQHF,TGTGCCAGCAGTGCTCTCGGGACAGCCACCAATCAGCCCCAGCATTTT,TRBJ1-5,TRBD1,TRBV27,-
CASSSFLRQEQYF,TGTGCCAGCAGCTCTTTTCTAAGACAAGAGCAGTACTTC,TRBJ2-7,-,TRBV5-5,few
CASSLETGLYGYTF,TGCGCCAGCAGCTTAGAGACAGGGTTGTATGGCTACACCTTC,TRBJ1-2,TRBD1,TRBV5-1,-
CASSHRAPTGTEFYEQYF,TGCGCCAGCAGCCACCGAGCCCCGACAGGGACTGAGTTTTACGAGCAGTACTTC,TRBJ2-7,-,TRBV4-3,-
CAWSLRVNEKLFF,TGTGCCTGGAGTCTTCGGGTCAATGAAAAACTGTTTTTT,TRBJ1-4,-,TRBV30,-
CAWSDDKSEKLFF,TGTGCCTGGAGTGATGACAAGTCGGAAAAACTGTTTTTT,TRBJ1-4,-,TRBV30,-
CASSQDQGREQFF,TGTGCCAGCAGCCAAGATCAGGGGCGTGAGCAGTTCTTC,TRBJ2-1,-,TRBV3-1/TRBV3-2,-
CASSPIQNSGNTIYF,TGTGCCAGCTCACCAATACAGAACTCTGGAAACACCATATATTTT,TRBJ1-3,-,TRBV18,-
CASSIQPGQGTEKLFF,TGTGCCAGCAGCATACAGCCGGGACAAGGGACTGAAAAACTGTTTTTT,TRBJ1-4,-,TRBV27,-
CASSWQGEDGYTF,TGCGCCAGCAGCTGGCAGGGGGAGGATGGCTACACCTTC,TRBJ1-2,TRBD1,TRBV5-1,once
CAWDEGARHGYTF,TGTGCCTGGGACGAGGGGGCGCGCCATGGCTACACCTTC,TRBJ1-2,TRBD1,TRBV30,-
CASSNTGDYEQYF,TGCGCCAGCAGTAACACGGGGGACTACGAGCAGTACTTC,TRBJ2-7,-,TRBV10-1,-
CASSSRIPSGEETQYF,TGTGCCAGCAGTTCGCGAATCCCAAGTGGGGAGGAGACCCAGTACTTC,TRBJ2-5,-,TRBV27,once
CASKGASGGQSTGELFF,TGTGCCTCTAAGGGGGCTAGCGGGGGTCAGAGCACCGGGGAGCTGTTTTTT,TRBJ2-2,TRBD2,TRBV10-3,-
CASSLGPGDPYEQYF,TGTGCCAGCAGCTTAGGTCCAGGGGACCCCTACGAGCAGTACTTC,TRBJ2-7,-,TRBV7-3,-
CASSSTTSTPGHSTYEQYF,TGCGCCAGCAGCTCCACCACAAGTACTCCGGGACATTCTACGTACGAGCAGTACTTC,TRBJ2-7,-,TRBV5-1,-
CASSFRGQGWEGYTF,TGTGCCAGCAGCTTTAGAGGACAGGGTTGGGAGGGCTACACCTTC,TRBJ1-2,TRBD1,TRBV9,-
CASSLFTDNNEQFF,TGCGCCAGCAGCTTGTTTACAGATAACAATGAGCAGTTCTTC,TRBJ2-1,-,TRBV5-1,-
CASSVVDTGRGTGELFF,TGTGCCAGCAGCGTAGTGGATACAGGGAGAGGCACCGGGGAGCTGTTTTTT,TRBJ2-2,-,TRBV9,-
CASSSSQGGTDTQYF,TGCGCCAGCAGCAGTTCACAGGGTGGCACAGATACGCAGTATTTT,TRBJ2-3,-,TRBV4-1,-
CASSIDPQQGASSGYTF,TGTGCCAGTAGTATAGATCCCCAACAGGGCGCGTCGAGTGGCTACACCTTC,TRBJ1-2,-,TRBV19,-
CASSEGLAHEQFF,TGTGCCAGCAGTGAAGGACTAGCCCATGAGCAGTTCTTC,TRBJ2-1,TRBD2,TRBV2,few
CASSVEEGANEKLFF,TGTGCCAGCAGCGTAGAAGAGGGGGCAAATGAAAAACTGTTTTTT,TRBJ1-4,TRBD1,TRBV9,-
CASSQQGYRMYQETQYF,TGTGCCAGCAGCCAACAGGGGTATCGAATGTACCAAGAGACCCAGTACTTC,TRBJ2-5,-,TRBV14,-
CAWVWDRVLDTEAFF,TGTGCCTGGGTATGGGACAGGGTGCTGGACACTGAAGCTTTCTTT,TRBJ1-1,TRBD1,TRBV30,few